Listed below are T cell receptor beta chains from one sample, sequenced in a study of a mutant IDH1 vaccine in newly diagnosed glioma. What these receptors recognize is not known. Libraries were prepared by immunoSEQ multiplex PCR; TCRdb keeps only in-frame clonotypes and omits some of them. The sample carries tens of thousands of clones, 65% to 80% recorded once. The sample here was PBMCs, taken from a glioma patient whose treatment included an IDH1 peptide vaccine. The receptor set was obtained from a middle-aged man with glioma. The CDR3 runs from the conserved cysteine through the conserved F or W. Each record gives: CDR3 length, J gene, D gene, V gene, clone size, CDR3 DNA, CDR3 protein. The D gene is left open where the match is weak. The listing skips clone size in some rows; elsewhere it reads once, few, many or a size class.

cdr3_length: 13
j_call: TRBJ2-7
d_call: TRBD2
v_call: TRBV27
clone_size: NA
cdr3_nt: TGTGCCAGCAGTTTGAGGCTAGCGGTAGATCAGTACTTC
cdr3_aa: CASSLRLAVDQYF

cdr3_length: 15
j_call: TRBJ2-1
d_call: TRBD2
v_call: TRBV2
clone_size: NA
cdr3_nt: TGTGCCAGCAGTCGAATAGCGGGGCCCTACAATGAGCAGTTCTTC
cdr3_aa: CASSRIAGPYNEQFF

cdr3_length: 16
j_call: TRBJ1-5
d_call: NA
v_call: TRBV7-6
clone_size: NA
cdr3_nt: TGTGCCAGCAGCTTAGCAGGGGGGAGTAAGAATCAGCCCCAGCATTTT
cdr3_aa: CASSLAGGSKNQPQHF

cdr3_length: 18
j_call: TRBJ2-3
d_call: TRBD2
v_call: TRBV19
clone_size: NA
cdr3_nt: TGTGCCAGTAGTATGTCGGGGAGGGTCGTTTCCCGGAGGAATACGCAGTATTTT
cdr3_aa: CASSMSGRVVSRRNTQYF

cdr3_length: 12
j_call: TRBJ2-1
d_call: NA
v_call: TRBV5-6
clone_size: once
cdr3_nt: TGTGCCAGCAGCCAAACGGCGGGGGAGCAGTTCTTC
cdr3_aa: CASSQTAGEQFF

cdr3_length: 16
j_call: TRBJ2-1
d_call: NA
v_call: TRBV7-9
clone_size: few
cdr3_nt: TGTGCCAGCAGCTTAGTCACCTCTAGCTATCGCAATGAGCAGTTCTTC
cdr3_aa: CASSLVTSSYRNEQFF

cdr3_length: 16
j_call: TRBJ1-4
d_call: NA
v_call: TRBV4-1
clone_size: NA
cdr3_nt: TGCGCCAGCAGCCAAGATCCCATTTCTTGGGGTGAAAAACTGTTTTTT
cdr3_aa: CASSQDPISWGEKLFF

cdr3_length: 14
j_call: TRBJ2-1
d_call: NA
v_call: TRBV11-2
clone_size: NA
cdr3_nt: TGTGCCAGCAGCCTTTCGCGGGTCGACAATGAGCAGTTCTTC
cdr3_aa: CASSLSRVDNEQFF

cdr3_length: 16
j_call: TRBJ1-1
d_call: TRBD1
v_call: TRBV5-1
clone_size: NA
cdr3_nt: TGCGCCAGCAGCTTAGGCAGGGGGCTTGGGGGCACTGAAGCTTTCTTT
cdr3_aa: CASSLGRGLGGTEAFF

cdr3_length: 14
j_call: TRBJ1-2
d_call: NA
v_call: TRBV27
clone_size: NA
cdr3_nt: TGTGCCAGCAGCCTACAGGCTGCAGTTGGTGGCTACACCTTC
cdr3_aa: CASSLQAAVGGYTF

cdr3_length: 15
j_call: TRBJ2-3
d_call: TRBD2
v_call: TRBV11-1
clone_size: NA
cdr3_nt: TGTGCCACCGCTATTTTCTCTGCGGGAGGAGATACGCAGTATTTT
cdr3_aa: CATAIFSAGGDTQYF

cdr3_length: 14
j_call: TRBJ2-1
d_call: NA
v_call: TRBV11-2
clone_size: NA
cdr3_nt: TGTGCCAGCAGCCCGCGGCTAAAAGCGTTAGAGCAGTTCTTC
cdr3_aa: CASSPRLKALEQFF

cdr3_length: 21
j_call: TRBJ1-5
d_call: TRBD1
v_call: TRBV7-4
clone_size: NA
cdr3_nt: TGTGCCAGCAGCTTAGTATCTATTTCGGCAGGGGGCGTGAGTGAGGATCAGCCCCAGCATTTT
cdr3_aa: CASSLVSISAGGVSEDQPQHF

cdr3_length: 15
j_call: TRBJ1-5
d_call: NA
v_call: TRBV9
clone_size: medium-sized
cdr3_nt: TGTGCCAGCAGCCTTCGAGCGGACGGAAATCAGCCCCAGCATTTT
cdr3_aa: CASSLRADGNQPQHF

cdr3_length: 13
j_call: TRBJ2-1
d_call: NA
v_call: TRBV9
clone_size: NA
cdr3_nt: TGTGCCAGCACCTCTGCCCCGGGGAATGAGCAGTTCTTC
cdr3_aa: CASTSAPGNEQFF

cdr3_length: 12
j_call: TRBJ2-1
d_call: NA
v_call: TRBV5-1
clone_size: NA
cdr3_nt: TGCGCCAGCGCGGTGGGTGACAATGAGCAGTTCTTC
cdr3_aa: CASAVGDNEQFF

cdr3_length: 14
j_call: TRBJ2-1
d_call: TRBD1
v_call: TRBV2
clone_size: NA
cdr3_nt: TGTGCCAGCAGATCAGGGGGCGACTACAATGAGCAGTTCTTC
cdr3_aa: CASRSGGDYNEQFF

cdr3_length: 15
j_call: TRBJ2-7
d_call: TRBD2
v_call: TRBV27
clone_size: NA
cdr3_nt: TGTGCCAGCAGTTTCCGGCTAGCGGTAGTCTACGAGCAGTACTTC
cdr3_aa: CASSFRLAVVYEQYF

cdr3_length: 13
j_call: TRBJ1-2
d_call: TRBD1
v_call: TRBV28
clone_size: NA
cdr3_nt: TGTGCCAGCAGTTTCCAGGGGGCGGGTGGCTACACCTTC
cdr3_aa: CASSFQGAGGYTF

cdr3_length: 14
j_call: TRBJ1-5
d_call: TRBD1
v_call: TRBV27
clone_size: once
cdr3_nt: TGTGCCAGCACCGGGACAGGGGGCGATCAGCCCCAGCATTTT
cdr3_aa: CASTGTGGDQPQHF